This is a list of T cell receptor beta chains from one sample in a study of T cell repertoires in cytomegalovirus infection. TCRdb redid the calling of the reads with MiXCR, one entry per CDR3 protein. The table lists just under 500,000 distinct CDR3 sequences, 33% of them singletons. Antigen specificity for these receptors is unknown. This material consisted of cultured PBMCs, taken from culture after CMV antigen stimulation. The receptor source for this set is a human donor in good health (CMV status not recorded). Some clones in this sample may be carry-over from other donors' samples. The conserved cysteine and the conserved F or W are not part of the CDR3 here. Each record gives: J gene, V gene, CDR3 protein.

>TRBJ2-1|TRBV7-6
ASSSPQGGDNEQF
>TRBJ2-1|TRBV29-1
SVRAGVGFEQF
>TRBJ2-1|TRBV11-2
ASSQRSGRVYEQF
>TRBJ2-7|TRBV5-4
ASSYGQGYEQY
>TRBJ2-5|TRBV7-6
ASSLFSTSGYQETQY
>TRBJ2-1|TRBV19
ASSKLFLDSRNYYNEQF
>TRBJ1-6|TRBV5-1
ASSHGRSDSPLH
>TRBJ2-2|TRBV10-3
AISENRGSGTGELF
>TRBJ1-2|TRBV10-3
ATNDRGEINYGYT
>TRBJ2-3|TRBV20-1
SARVAGVRTDTQY
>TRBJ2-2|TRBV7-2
ASSLEPPRAQGELF
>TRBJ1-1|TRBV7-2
ASSRTNRVAEAF
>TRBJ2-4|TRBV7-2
ASSLATGGFNIQY
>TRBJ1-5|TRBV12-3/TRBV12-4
ASSGQGEQPQH
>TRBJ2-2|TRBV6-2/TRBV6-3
ASSYSDLWREGLTGELF
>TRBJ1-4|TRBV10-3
AISKAQGNEKLF
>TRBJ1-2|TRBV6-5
ATSTGTGGSYGYT
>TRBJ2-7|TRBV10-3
AISAGQALGEQC
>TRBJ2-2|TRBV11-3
ASRPGLAGAGELF
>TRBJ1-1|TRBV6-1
ASSELGARTEAF
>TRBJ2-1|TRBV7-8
ASSLARYLAGVQDNEQF
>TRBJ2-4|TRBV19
ATEGVTKNIQY
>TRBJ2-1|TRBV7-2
ASSRTSRDNEQF
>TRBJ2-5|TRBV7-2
ASSLGARQETQY
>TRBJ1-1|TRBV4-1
ASSQESWRGTEAF
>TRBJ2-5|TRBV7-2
ASRLTALQETQY